This is a list of T cell receptor beta chains from one sample in a study of blood T cell repertoires in COVID-19. Method: immunoSEQ multiplex PCR; TCRdb's copy keeps in-frame clones and lacks some. The data contain fewer than 250,000 clones, over 75% of them singletons. The source material was PBMCs or T cells enriched from blood (not recorded which). The receptors were sampled from a young woman who had been exposed to COVID-19. Both conserved end residues are trimmed from each CDR3. Clone size is not always given. Where it is, it says once, few, many or a class for expanded clones.

TRBJ2-7 | . | TRBV5-1 | ASSLEDGATSSYEQY
TRBJ1-1 | . | TRBV20-1 | SAPHRTEAF
TRBJ2-1 | . | TRBV2 | ASSERRLEQF
TRBJ2-5 | . | TRBV7-2 | ASSLEGGIQETQY
TRBJ1-2 | . | TRBV7-9 | ASSLKGGYGYT
TRBJ2-2 | . | TRBV9 | ASSGPTRELF
TRBJ1-1 | . | TRBV3-1/TRBV3-2 | ASMVRAGGVDTEAF
TRBJ1-1 | . | TRBV18 | ASSKQGAETEAF
TRBJ2-1 | . | TRBV5-1 | ASSFLAGGGNEQF
TRBJ2-7 | . | TRBV20-1 | SARLAYEQY
TRBJ2-7 | once | TRBV3-1/TRBV3-2 | ASSQDRGGRWLAGSTYEQY
TRBJ1-2 | . | TRBV24-1 | ATSDPNRDGYT
TRBJ2-7 | . | TRBV5-6 | ASSFAGQGGEQY
TRBJ2-1 | . | TRBV6-5 | ASSYYASGSYNEQF
TRBJ2-1 | . | TRBV6-5 | ATQYGSHEQF
TRBJ2-3 | . | TRBV6-1 | ASSEAGAGPTDTQY
TRBJ1-3 | . | TRBV5-1 | ASSLGGTDGNTIY
TRBJ1-2 | . | TRBV6-5 | ASSYSELNYGYT
TRBJ2-2 | . | TRBV24-1 | ATSDLGAGNTGELF
TRBJ1-5 | many | TRBV7-2 | ASSLRGGRQPQH
TRBJ2-1 | . | TRBV5-6 | ASSLPLARTGIAYNEQF